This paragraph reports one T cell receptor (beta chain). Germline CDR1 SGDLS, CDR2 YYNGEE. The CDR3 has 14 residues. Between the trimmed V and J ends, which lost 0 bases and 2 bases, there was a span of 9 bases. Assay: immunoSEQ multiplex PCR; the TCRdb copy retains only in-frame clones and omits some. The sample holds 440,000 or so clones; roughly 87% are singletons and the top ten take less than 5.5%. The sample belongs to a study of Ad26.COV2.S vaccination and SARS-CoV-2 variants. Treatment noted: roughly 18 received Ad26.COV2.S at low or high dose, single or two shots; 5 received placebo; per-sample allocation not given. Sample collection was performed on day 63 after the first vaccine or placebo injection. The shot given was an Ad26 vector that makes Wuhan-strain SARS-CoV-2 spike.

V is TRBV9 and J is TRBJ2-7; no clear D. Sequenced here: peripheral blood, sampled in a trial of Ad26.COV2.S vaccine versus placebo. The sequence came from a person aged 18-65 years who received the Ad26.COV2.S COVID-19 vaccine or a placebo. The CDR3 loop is CASSVEDEAYEQYF. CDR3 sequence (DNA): TGTGCCAGCAGCGTAGAAGACGAAGCCTACGAGCAGTACTTC.